The subject of this entry is one T cell receptor (beta chain). What it recognizes is unknown. Other nucleotide sequences in the sample specify the same CDR3. The CDR3 contains 15 residues. V lost 1 base to trimming and J lost 0 bases, with 7 bases between them. Looked up from germline, CDR1 is LGHNA and CDR2 is YSLEER. The sample comes from a study of cytomegalovirus exposure and HLA in healthy donors. Study-level information: The same platform as the approximately 640 first-cohort repertoires was used for the 120 validation repertoires, a later analysis reported. The study's findings and limits: Reportedly, diagnosis of cytomegalovirus status by the classifier showed high specificity and sensitivity.

TCRdb keeps only in-frame clones here, not all; method: immunoSEQ multiplex PCR. This table holds around 250,000 clones, 90% found once. The TCR sequence derives from a young woman in good health and CMV-seronegative. The V gene is TRBV4-3, the J gene TRBJ1-3; D possibly corresponds to TRBD1 (5 bases). Specimen: PBMCs. The CDR3: CASSQGTGSGNTIYF. The CDR3 DNA is TGCGCCAGCAGCCAAGGAACAGGCTCTGGAAACACCATATATTTT.